This T cell receptor beta chain comes out of a study of radiation and T cells in renal cell carcinoma (dated by TCRdb to about 2020). Concerning the study at large: TCR beta sequencing covered roughly 53 samples in total, comprising about 26 tumors and about 27 peripheral blood samples. The final blood draw took place at 4 weeks after radiation, the same time as nephrectomy. Across all 50 or so samples, 4,000,000 or so unique CDR3 nucleotide sequences encoding about 2.7 million unique CDR3 amino acid sequences were identified.

As concerns this clone: Its binding antigen is unknown. No quality values exist for individual bases; no much larger clone is one base distant.

CDR1 and CDR2, looked up from the germline V gene, are SGDLS and YYNGEE. The germline ends are 14 bases apart after V is trimmed by 0 bases and J by 5 bases. The CDR3 has 15 amino acids, counting the end cysteine and phenylalanine. Here the CDR3 DNA is all that survives: 45 bases in frame from base 1. The time point label on this specimen signifies: blood 4 weeks post-SBRT, at nephrectomy. The sample's treatment or condition label is to be understood as: 15 Gy SBRT to primary tumor, nephrectomy 4 weeks later. Samples came from a clinical trial, in which primary renal cell carcinomas received 15 Gy stereotactic body radiation therapy followed by nephrectomy 4 weeks later. To track tumor-enriched clonotypes, serial peripheral blood was sampled from radiation-treated patients at baseline and at 2 weeks and 4 weeks after SBRT. Renal cell carcinoma with clear cell pathology was present in all patients. The QIAamp DNA Blood Mini Kit (Qiagen) was used to prepare genomic DNA for TCR sequencing. The analyses included only samples that passed all quality control checks.

TCR beta libraries were generated from genomic DNA with the immunoSEQ kit, following the manufacturer's recommendations. To prepare libraries, a first multiplex PCR with proprietary primers was run, followed by a second PCR that added unique barcodes, and a bead cleanup was done after each round. Each sample batch included a kit-provided positive control reaction and a negative control reaction. The final libraries were assessed on an Agilent 4200 TapeStation D1000 ScreenTape, pooled by volume, and quantified by qPCR. An Illumina NextSeq500 fitted with a MidOutput 150-cycle cartridge performed the sequencing, running 156 Read1 cycles and 15 Index1 cycles with the kit's custom primers. The pooled library was loaded at roughly 0.92 pM with a 20% PhiX control spike-in. On the authors' methods: Vendor-processed data were analyzed in R, with a clonotype defined as all T cells sharing the same CDR3 nucleotide sequence. For clone abundance analyses, frequencies were normalized to the 10,000 most abundant clones per sample. Before analysis, public T cell clones were removed, and these numbered fewer than six per sample on average. Tumor-enriched and baseline blood-enriched clonotypes were defined by at least a 32-fold difference in abundance between compartments. A beta-binomial differential abundance model was used to identify clonotypes that expanded or contracted between blood time points. Tumor-blood repertoire similarity was measured with the Baroni-Urbani and Buser coefficient, and groups were compared using two-tailed Wilcoxon tests in R. TCRdb obtained this table from immuneACCESS and retained in-frame rearrangements with V and J assigned. These tables miss some clones; where compared with another copy, unresolved V genes account for less than half of the shortfall, and the remainder is unexplained. V and J calls and clone size are given by that table; D and trimming were obtained from the DNA. The sample profile shows about 100,000 clones; 70% to 85% of them were found once. The leading ten clones occupy roughly 7.6% of the sample.

General study outcomes and caveats: Dynamics of the blood repertoire were not tracked past 4 weeks after treatment. Because no pretreatment tumor biopsies were available, whether clonotypes were present in the tumor at baseline could not be determined. Top tumor clonotypes rose in blood from baseline to 2 weeks post-radiation, then contracted by 4 weeks, suggesting transient expansion of tumor-resident clones. With a single-armed trial design, the study had no way to address how radiation dose or scheduling affects the TCR repertoire.

The V and J segments used are TRBV9 and TRBJ2-5; a confident D gene designation cannot be given. The clonotype was recovered from a man in his 60s with renal cell carcinoma. This material consisted of blood, taken from a patient whose treatment included radiotherapy and nephrectomy. The CDR3 sequence is CASSVGPLLWETQYF. The DNA is TGTGCCAGCAGCGTAGGGCCCCTTTTGTGGGAGACCCAGTACTTC.